This T cell receptor beta chain was captured by sequencing in a study of T-cell memory formation after mild COVID-19. Notes on the study in general: Largely, contracting CD4+ clones fell within CM and EM, and contracting CD8+ clones within EMRA.

Worth noting for this clonotype: Its antigen is not identified.

Via MiXCR, TCRdb re-called the 5' RACE reads, giving one row per CDR3 protein. The data contain a few hundred thousand distinct CDR3 sequences, 25% to 30% of them singletons. Trimming took off 3 bases at V and 5 bases at J, with 11 bases between the two ends. The CDR3 runs to 13 residues. Looked up from germline, CDR1 is SGHRS and CDR2 is YFSETQ. What was sequenced was PBMCs or a T cell subset sorted from them (not recorded which). This sequence originates from an adult woman who had mild COVID-19 (a few samples of this study predate the infection). Cell type and time point are not known. V and J are TRBV5-1 and TRBJ1-1, with D hard to call. This CDR3 reads CASSWGGRTEAFF. For the CDR3, the DNA is TGCGCCAGCAGCTGGGGAGGAAGGACTGAAGCTTTCTTT.